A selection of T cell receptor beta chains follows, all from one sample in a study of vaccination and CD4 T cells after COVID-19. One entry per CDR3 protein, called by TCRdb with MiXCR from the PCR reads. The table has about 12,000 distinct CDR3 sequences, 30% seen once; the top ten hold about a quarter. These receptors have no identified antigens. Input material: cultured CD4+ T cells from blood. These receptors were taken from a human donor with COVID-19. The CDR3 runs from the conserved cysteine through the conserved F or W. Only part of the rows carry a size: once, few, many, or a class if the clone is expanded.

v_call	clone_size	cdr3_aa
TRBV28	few	CASSLAGALHTEAFF
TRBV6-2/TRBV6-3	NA	CASSAQGLNTEAFF
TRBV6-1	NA	CASSRGGTGGIIGSPLHF
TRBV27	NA	CASSQGPLRSPLHF
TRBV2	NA	CASIKSLSSGNTIYF
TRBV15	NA	CATSRVRGKAAGETQYF
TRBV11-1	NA	CASSLGRGGLADTQYF
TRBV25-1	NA	CASSESLGYTF
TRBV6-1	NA	CASSVGTGNHVAFF
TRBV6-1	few	CASRVAGSHEQYF